This T cell receptor beta chain was captured by sequencing in a study of blood T cells in healthy people across ages. A sample-barcoded 5' primer and a J-beta primer mix were used in a second PCR of about 6 to 12 cycles. Each CDR3 protein is one row after TCRdb ran MiXCR on the 5' RACE reads. The sample includes around 800,000 distinct CDR3 sequences, 40% to 50% of them seen just once. This clonotype was recorded a few times. Its target is not known. Broader study findings: It was not known whether donors were CMV positive (a possible confounder of expanded clonotype changes).

Donors were systemically healthy Caucasian individuals from Russia aged about 6 to 100 years. Sequencing was done on a sample of blood. The clonotype was recovered from a man aged 55 to 70 in good health.

For the CDR3, the DNA is TGTGCCGTTGGACAGGGGCGGTCACCCCTCCACTTT. This encodes CAVGQGRSPLHF. This chain connects TRBV6-2 or TRBV6-3 to TRBJ1-6; TRBD1 agrees at 9 bases. V lost 11 bases to trimming and J lost 10 bases; unmatched junction nucleotides: 6. The V gene's germline CDR1 is MNHEY and CDR2 SVGEGT. There are 12 residues in the CDR3.